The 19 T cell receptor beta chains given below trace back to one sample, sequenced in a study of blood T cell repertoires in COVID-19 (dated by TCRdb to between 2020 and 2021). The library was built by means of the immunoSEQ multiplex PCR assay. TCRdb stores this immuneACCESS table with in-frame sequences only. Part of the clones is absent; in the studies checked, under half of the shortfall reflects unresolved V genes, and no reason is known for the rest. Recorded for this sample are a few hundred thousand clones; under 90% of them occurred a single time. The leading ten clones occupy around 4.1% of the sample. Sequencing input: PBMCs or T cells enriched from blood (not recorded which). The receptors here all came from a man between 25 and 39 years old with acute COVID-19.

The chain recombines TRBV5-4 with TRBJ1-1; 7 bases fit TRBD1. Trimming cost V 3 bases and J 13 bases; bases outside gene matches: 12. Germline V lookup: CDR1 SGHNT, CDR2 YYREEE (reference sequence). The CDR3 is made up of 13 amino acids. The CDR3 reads CASSSIQGKVDFF. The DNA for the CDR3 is TGTGCCAGCAGCTCGATACAGGGGAAAGTAGATTTCTTT.

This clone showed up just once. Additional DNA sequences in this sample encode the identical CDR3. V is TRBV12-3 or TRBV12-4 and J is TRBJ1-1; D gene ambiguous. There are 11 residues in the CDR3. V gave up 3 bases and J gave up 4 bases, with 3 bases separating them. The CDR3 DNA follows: TGTGCCAGCAGTTTCGGCACTGAAGCTTTCTTT. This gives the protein CASSFGTEAFF.

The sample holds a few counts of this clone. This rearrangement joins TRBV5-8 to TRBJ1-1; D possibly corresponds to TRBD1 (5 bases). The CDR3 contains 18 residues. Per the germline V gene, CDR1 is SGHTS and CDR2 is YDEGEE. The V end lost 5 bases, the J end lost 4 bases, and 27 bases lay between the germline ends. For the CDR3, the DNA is TGTGCCAGCAGACCAGGCCTTGGTGTGGGATACAGGAGCACTGAAGCTTTCTTT. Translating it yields CASRPGLGVGYRSTEAFF.

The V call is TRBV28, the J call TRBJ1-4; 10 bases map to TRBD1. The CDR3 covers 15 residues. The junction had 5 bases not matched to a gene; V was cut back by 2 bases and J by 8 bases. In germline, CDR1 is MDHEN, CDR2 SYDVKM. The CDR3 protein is CASSLTGTGAEKLFF. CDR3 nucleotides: TGTGCCAGCAGTTTAACCGGGACAGGGGCAGAAAAACTGTTTTTT.

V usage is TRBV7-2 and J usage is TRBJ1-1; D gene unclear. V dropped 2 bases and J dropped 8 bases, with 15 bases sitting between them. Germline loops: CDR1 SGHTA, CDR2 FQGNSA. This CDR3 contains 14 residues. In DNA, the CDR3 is TGTGCCAGCAGCTTAACGGGTGGGTTCGGGGAAGCTTTCTTT. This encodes CASSLTGGFGEAFF.

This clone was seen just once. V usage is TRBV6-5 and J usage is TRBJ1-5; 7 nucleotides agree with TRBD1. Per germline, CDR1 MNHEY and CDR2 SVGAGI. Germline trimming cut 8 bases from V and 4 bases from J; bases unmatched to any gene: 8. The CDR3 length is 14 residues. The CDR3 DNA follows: TGTGCCAGCCACGAAGGGGGCTGGAATCAGCCCCAGCATTTT. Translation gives CASHEGGWNQPQHF.

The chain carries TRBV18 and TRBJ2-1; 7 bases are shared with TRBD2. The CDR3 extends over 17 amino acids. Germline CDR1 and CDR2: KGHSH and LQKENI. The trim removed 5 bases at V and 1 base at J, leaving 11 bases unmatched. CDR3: CASSIRIAGESYNEQFF. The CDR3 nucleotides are TGTGCCAGCTCAATCCGGATTGCGGGGGAATCCTACAATGAGCAGTTCTTC.

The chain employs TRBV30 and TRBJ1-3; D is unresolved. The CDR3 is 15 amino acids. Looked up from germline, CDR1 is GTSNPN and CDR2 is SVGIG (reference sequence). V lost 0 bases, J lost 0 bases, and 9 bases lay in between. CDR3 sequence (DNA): TGTGCCTGGAGTGTACGCAGAGGCTCTGGAAACACCATATATTTT. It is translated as CAWSVRRGSGNTIYF.

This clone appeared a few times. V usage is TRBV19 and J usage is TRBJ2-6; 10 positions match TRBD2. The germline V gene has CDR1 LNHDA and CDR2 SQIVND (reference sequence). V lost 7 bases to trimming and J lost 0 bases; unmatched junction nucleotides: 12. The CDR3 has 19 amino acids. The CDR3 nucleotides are TGTGCCAGTACCGGGGAGGCTAGCGGGAGTAGCTCTGGGGCCAACGTCCTGACTTTC. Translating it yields CASTGEASGSSSGANVLTF.

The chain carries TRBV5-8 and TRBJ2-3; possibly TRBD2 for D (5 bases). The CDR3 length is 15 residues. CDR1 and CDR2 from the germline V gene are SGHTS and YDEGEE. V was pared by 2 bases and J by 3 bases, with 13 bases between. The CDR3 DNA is TGTGCCAGCAGCTTTATAAGAGGGCCTACAGATACGCAGTATTTT. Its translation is CASSFIRGPTDTQYF.

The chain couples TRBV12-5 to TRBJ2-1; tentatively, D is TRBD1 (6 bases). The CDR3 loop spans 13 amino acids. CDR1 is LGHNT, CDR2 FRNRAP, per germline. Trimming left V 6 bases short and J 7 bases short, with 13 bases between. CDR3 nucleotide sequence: TGTGCTAGTGGGGGGCAGGGGTTTAATGAGCAGTTCTTC. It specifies CASGGQGFNEQFF.

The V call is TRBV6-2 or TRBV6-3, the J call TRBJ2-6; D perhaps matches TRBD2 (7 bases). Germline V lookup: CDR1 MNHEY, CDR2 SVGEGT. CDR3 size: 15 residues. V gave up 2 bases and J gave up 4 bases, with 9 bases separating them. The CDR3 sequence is CASSYGGAGANVLTF. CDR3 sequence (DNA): TGTGCCAGCAGTTACGGGGGGGCCGGGGCCAACGTCCTGACTTTC.

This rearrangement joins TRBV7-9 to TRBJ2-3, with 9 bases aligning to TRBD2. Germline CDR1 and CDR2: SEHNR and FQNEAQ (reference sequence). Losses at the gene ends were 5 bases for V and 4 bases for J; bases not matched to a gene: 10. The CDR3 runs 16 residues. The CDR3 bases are TGTGCCAGCAGCAACCCGGGACTAGCTTCGGCAGATACGCAGTATTTT. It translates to CASSNPGLASADTQYF.

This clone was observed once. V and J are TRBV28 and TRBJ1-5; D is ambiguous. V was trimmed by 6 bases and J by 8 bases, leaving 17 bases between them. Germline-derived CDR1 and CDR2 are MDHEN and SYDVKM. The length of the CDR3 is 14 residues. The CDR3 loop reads CASSHPRGLEPQHF. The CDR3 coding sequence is TGTGCCAGCAGCCATCCTCGGGGTCTGGAGCCCCAGCATTTT.

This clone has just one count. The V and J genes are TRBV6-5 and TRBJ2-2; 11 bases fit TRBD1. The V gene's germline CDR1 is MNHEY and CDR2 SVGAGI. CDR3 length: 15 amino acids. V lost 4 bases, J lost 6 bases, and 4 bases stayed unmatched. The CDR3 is CASSLLGQGAGELFF. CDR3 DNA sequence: TGTGCCAGCAGTTTACTGGGACAGGGGGCCGGGGAGCTGTTTTTT.

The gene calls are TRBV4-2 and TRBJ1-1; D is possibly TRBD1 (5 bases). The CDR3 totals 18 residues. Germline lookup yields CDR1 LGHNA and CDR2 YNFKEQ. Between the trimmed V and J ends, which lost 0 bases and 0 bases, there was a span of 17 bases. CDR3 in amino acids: CASSQDQGRRSMNTEAFF. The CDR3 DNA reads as TGTGCCAGCAGCCAAGATCAGGGCCGTCGATCCATGAACACTGAAGCTTTCTTT.

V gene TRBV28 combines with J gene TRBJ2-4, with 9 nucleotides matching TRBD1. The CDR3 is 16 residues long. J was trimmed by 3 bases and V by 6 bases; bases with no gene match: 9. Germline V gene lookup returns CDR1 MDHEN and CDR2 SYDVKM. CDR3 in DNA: TGTGCCAGCAGAAATGCCGGGACAGGGAACAAAAACATTCAGTACTTC. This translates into CASRNAGTGNKNIQYF.

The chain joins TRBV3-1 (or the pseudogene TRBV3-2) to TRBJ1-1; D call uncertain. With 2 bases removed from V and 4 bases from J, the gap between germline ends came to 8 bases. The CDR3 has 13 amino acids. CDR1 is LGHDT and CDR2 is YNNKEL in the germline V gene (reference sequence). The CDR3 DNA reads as TGTGCCAGCAGCCAATCCTCGGGCACTGAAGCTTTCTTT. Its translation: CASSQSSGTEAFF.

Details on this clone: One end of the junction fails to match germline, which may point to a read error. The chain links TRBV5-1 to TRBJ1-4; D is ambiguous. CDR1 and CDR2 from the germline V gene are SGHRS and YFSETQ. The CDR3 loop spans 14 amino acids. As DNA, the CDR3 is TGTGCCAGCGGCTTCGGTGCAACTAATGAAAAACTGTTTTTT. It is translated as CASGFGATNEKLFF. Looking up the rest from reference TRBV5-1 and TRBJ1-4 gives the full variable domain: KAGVTQTPRYLIKTRGQQVTLSCSPISGHRSVSWYQQTPGQGLQFLFEYFSETQRNKGNFPGRFSGRQFSNSRSEMNVSTLELGDSALYLCASGFGATNEKLFFGSGTQLSVL.